What follows is one T cell receptor (beta chain) and its context. A junction end diverges from the germline sequence, so it may reflect a read error. The PCR used 60 Vbeta and 13 Jbeta primers. Assay used: immunoSEQ multiplex PCR; TCRdb lists only in-frame clones, some missing. In the table there are around 160,000 clones, 70% to 80% of which are singletons. The data are from a study of cytomegalovirus exposure and HLA in healthy donors. The CDR3 sequence is 14 residues long. Germline-derived CDR1 and CDR2 are MNHEY and SVGAGI. The chain has TRBV6-5 and TRBJ1-1; no definite D call. Sequencing was performed on PBMCs. The TCR was taken from a man in his forties or fifties in good health and CMV-seropositive. CDR3 region: CAGSYKPGGTEAFF. CDR3 sequence (DNA): TGTGCCGGCAGCTATAAACCCGGAGGCACTGAAGCTTTCTTT.